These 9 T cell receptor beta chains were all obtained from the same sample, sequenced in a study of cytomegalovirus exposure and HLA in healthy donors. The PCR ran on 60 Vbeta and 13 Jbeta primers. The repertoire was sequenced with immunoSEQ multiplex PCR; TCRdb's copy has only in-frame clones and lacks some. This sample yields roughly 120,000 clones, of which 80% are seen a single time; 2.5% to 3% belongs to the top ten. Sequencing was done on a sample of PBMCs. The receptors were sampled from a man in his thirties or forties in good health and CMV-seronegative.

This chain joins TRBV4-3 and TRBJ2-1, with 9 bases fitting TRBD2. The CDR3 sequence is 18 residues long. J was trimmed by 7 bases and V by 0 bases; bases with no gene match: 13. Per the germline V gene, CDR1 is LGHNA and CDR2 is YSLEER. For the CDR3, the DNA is TGCGCCAGCAGCCAAGATCGGGGGGGACTAGCAAGTTTTAATGAGCAGTTCTTC. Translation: CASSQDRGGLASFNEQFF.

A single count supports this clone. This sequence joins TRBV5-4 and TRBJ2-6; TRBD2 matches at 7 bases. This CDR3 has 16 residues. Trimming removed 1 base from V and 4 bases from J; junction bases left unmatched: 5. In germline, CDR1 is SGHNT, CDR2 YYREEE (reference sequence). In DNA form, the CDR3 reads TGTGCCAGCAGCTTGCCGGGGGGACTCGGGGCCAACGTCCTGACTTTC. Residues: CASSLPGGLGANVLTF.

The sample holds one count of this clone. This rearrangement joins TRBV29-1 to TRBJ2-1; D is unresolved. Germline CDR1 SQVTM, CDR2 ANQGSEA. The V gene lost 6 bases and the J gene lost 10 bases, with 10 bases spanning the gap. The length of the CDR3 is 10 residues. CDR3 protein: CSVVVYEQFF. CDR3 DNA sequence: TGCAGCGTGGTAGTATACGAGCAGTTCTTC.

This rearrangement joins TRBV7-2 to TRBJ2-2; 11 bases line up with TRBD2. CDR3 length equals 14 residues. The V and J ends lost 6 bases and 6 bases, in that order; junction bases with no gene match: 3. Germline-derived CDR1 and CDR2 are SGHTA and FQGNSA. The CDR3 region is CASRLAGVAGELFF. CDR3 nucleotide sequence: TGTGCCAGCAGACTAGCGGGAGTAGCCGGGGAGCTGTTTTTT.

CDR3 region: CASSPTENTEAFF. The DNA of the CDR3 is TGTGCCAGCAGTCCTACAGAGAACACTGAAGCTTTCTTT. This chain links TRBV7-9 with TRBJ1-1; D call uncertain. This CDR3 is 13 amino acids long. Germline values: CDR1 SEHNR, CDR2 FQNEAQ (reference sequence). Trimming left V 6 bases short and J 1 base short, with 9 bases between. The variable domain in full, with the rest retrieved from reference TRBV7-9 and TRBJ1-1, is DTGVSQNPRHKITKRGQNVTFRCDPISEHNRLYWYRQTLGQGPEFLTYFQNEAQLEKSRLLSDRFSAERPKGSFSTLEIQRTEQGDSAMYLCASSPTENTEAFFGQGTRLTVV.

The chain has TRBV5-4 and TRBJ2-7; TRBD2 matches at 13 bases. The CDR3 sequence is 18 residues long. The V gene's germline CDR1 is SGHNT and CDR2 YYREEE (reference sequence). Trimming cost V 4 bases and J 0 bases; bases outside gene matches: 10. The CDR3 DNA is TGTGCCAGCAGCCCCCCGGGACTAGCGGGGAGGAGCTCCTACGAGCAGTACTTC. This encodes CASSPPGLAGRSSYEQYF.

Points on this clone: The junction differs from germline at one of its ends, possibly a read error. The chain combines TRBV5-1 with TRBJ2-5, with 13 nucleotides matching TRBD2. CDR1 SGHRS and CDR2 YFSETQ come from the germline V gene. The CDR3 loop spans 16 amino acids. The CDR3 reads CASTLGLAGLQETQYF. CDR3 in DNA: TGCGCCAGCACCTTGGGACTAGCGGGACTACAAGAGACCCAGTACTTC.

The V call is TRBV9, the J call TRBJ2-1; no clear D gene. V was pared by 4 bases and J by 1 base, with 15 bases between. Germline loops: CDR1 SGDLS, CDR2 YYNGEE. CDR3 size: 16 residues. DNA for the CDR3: TGTGCCAGCAGCCCGCATCCTAGTCCATCCTACAATGAGCAGTTCTTC. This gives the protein CASSPHPSPSYNEQFF.

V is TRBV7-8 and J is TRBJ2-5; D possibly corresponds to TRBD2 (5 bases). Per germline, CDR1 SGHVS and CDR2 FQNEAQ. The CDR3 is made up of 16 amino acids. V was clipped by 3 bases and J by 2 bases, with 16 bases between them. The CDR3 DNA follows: TGTGCCAGCAGCTTGATACTTCTTGGGGAGCAAGAGACCCAGTACTTC. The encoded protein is CASSLILLGEQETQYF. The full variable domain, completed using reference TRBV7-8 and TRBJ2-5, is GAGVSQSPRYKVAKRGQDVALRCDPISGHVSLFWYQQALGQGPEFLTYFQNEAQLDKSGLPSDRFFAERPEGSVSTLKIQRTQQEDSAVYLCASSLILLGEQETQYFGPGTRLLVL.